In this sample, the clone carrying this TCR beta chain turned up a few times. The data were taken from a study of human T cells and chemical hapten exposure. Time point specified: pre-sensitization, week 0. Treatment: therapeutic diphenylcyclopropenone sensitization with weekly scalp DPC. Germline trimming cut 5 bases from V and 5 bases from J; bases unmatched to any gene: 7. The germline V gene encodes CDR1 SEHNR and CDR2 FQNEAQ (reference sequence). The CDR3 loop spans 14 amino acids. TCRdb reanalysed the RACE reads using MiXCR and keeps one entry per CDR3 protein. The data hold under 45,000 distinct CDR3 sequences, with roughly a tenth observed a single time.

Sequenced here: whole blood, sampled in connection with sensitization to the hapten diphenylcyclopropenone (DPC). The sequence came from a man aged 30-40 years with alopecia areata. Some clones in this sample may be carry-over from other donors' samples. The rearrangement links TRBV7-9 to TRBJ2-5, with 8 nucleotides matching TRBD1. The CDR3 reads CASSPDRAWETQYF. CDR3 bases: TGTGCCAGCAGCCCGGACAGGGCATGGGAGACCCAGTACTTC. The variable domain in full, completed from reference TRBV7-9 and TRBJ2-5, reads DTGVSQNPRHKITKRGQNVTFRCDPISEHNRLYWYRQTLGQGPEFLTYFQNEAQLEKSRLLSDRFSAERPKGSFSTLEIQRTEQGDSAMYLCASSPDRAWETQYFGPGTRLLVL.